This T cell receptor (beta chain) stems from a study of blood T cell repertoires in COVID-19. Study in general: Whether acute or convalescent, the COVID-19 samples came from the United States, Italy and Spain. T cells, B-cell-depleted T cells, or PBMCs provided the cDNA or gDNA that served as material.

Original handling: Nucleated cell number was recorded as an estimate derived from reference gene primer amplification. This table comes from immunoSEQ multiplex PCR, and its TCRdb copy is limited to in-frame clones, with some not included. The DNA was the basis for D and trimming; V, J and clone size are from that table. The sample lists under 250,000 clones; about 86% were seen once. The TCR sequence derives from a man aged 35-49 years with active or convalescent COVID-19. The specimen sequenced was peripheral blood.

CDR3 nucleotides: TGCGCCAGCAGCTTTCTTGCCGGGAGGGGTGATGAGCAGTTCTTC. Translated, it gives CASSFLAGRGDEQFF. The chain is built from TRBV5-1 and TRBJ2-1; 8 nucleotides match TRBD2. V lost 2 bases, J lost 8 bases, and 9 bases stayed unmatched. The CDR3 spans 15 residues. CDR1 SGHRS and CDR2 YFSETQ come from the germline V gene.